This TCR beta chain was captured in a study of cytomegalovirus exposure and HLA in healthy donors (dated by TCRdb to 2016 to 2017). Context from the whole study: An earlier analysis of some 600 of the donors reported approximately 300 Gb of sequence data and 117 million unique TCR beta sequences obtained from approximately 180 million T cells. Typing coverage differed by locus: A, B, C, DRB1 and DQB1 were typed in roughly 629-630 donors, DQA1 in about 560, DPA1 in nearly 610, and DPB1 in 400 to 480. Both class I and class II loci were covered by HLA typing, at four-digit resolution. In the later analysis, no new phenotypic data were used to find candidate immune exposures; instead, reliance was placed on TCR beta sequences and their occurrence across donors. Because of strong linkage in the cohort, 5 or 6 DR-DQ haplotypes were treated as single units for association and clustering. About 280 gigabases of sequencing data and around 80 million unique TCR sequences made up an early release that covered some 640 HLA-typed donors. To decide whether each TCR beta V gene segment behaved as functional or pseudogenic, an earlier analysis of approximately 590 of the donors relied on high-throughput TCR beta sequencing. Donor age, sex, ethnicity and CMV serostatus were collected together with the repertoire data. Across under 500 genotyped donors of the cohort, an average of 235,054 unique TCR beta nucleotide sequences per donor were sequenced, and approximately 17% of those sequences were non-productive. Of the roughly 430 genotyped donors, around 81% fell in the genetic ancestry cluster associated with self-reported Caucasian donors. High-throughput TCR immunosequencing, statistical association of individual TCRs with disease status, and machine learning were combined to predict cytomegalovirus infection status. The study used immunosequencing to profile the T cell repertoires of 600 to 850 subjects and linked those repertoires to cytomegalovirus serostatus. A later genetic analysis used genome-wide SNP genotypes for about three fifths of the 666 donors, treating that subset as a discovery cohort. The study aimed to test whether signatures of past pathogen exposure could be identified by cataloging public T cell receptors. Every repertoire in the discovery cohort had been generated on one and the same sequencing platform. In a later analysis, previously published TCR beta repertoires from more than 500 donors were re-analyzed and high-resolution HLA genotyping was added so that TCR occurrence patterns could be studied. A separate validation cohort of approximately 120 different subjects was used in addition to the 666-subject first cohort.

The germline V gene specifies MDHEN as CDR1 and SYDVKM as CDR2. Germline trimming: 2 bases from V, 8 bases from J; junction bases outside gene matches: 4. The CDR3 sequence holds 16 residues, the cysteine and phenylalanine included. Only the CDR3 portion is preserved as DNA: 48 bases, with reading frame beginning at the first base. In total, 630 or so healthy bone marrow donors made up the cohort. At the time of sampling, every cohort member was nominally healthy, though immune exposures that went unrecorded were likely present. The donor tested CMV seropositive and was one of the 289 seropositive cohort members. Each donor provided a peripheral blood sample, and peripheral blood mononuclear cells were used for TCR beta sequencing. The Qiagen DNeasy Blood Extraction Kit was used to extract genomic DNA from the blood cell samples. Notes on this clone: Its antigen is not yet known. Nothing much larger sits one base from this clone, and base qualities are not available.

The paper as a whole reports these results and caveats: A further reported finding was that TCR beta sequences accurately predicted the HLA-A and HLA-B alleles for most subjects in the first cohort. A cluster of highly shared sequence variants was judged likely to be a technical artifact of the sequencing pipeline. In both the original and validation cohorts, the classifier was reported to diagnose cytomegalovirus status with high specificity and sensitivity. Most CMV-associated TCR beta chains appeared to be HLA-restricted in a later analysis, and the HLA associations seemed to be driven largely by CMV exposure. The study gave a list of some 150 TCR beta chains associated with cytomegalovirus. Compared with the 666-donor mean, donors in an Asian-associated ancestry cluster had fewer N-insertions in productive TCRs, according to a later genetic analysis. In vitro tests confirmed that a few of the cytomegalovirus-associated TCR beta chains recognize cytomegalovirus antigens. For the cohort, immune exposure information was limited to CMV serostatus. Because HLA typing was missing for some donors at each locus, association tests included only the typed subset. It was suggested by the authors that the approach could potentially be generalized to other disease states and immunological phenotypes. A later analysis found that TCR association rates varied across HLA loci, with DRB1 alleles showing the most associated TCRs and HLA-C alleles the fewest. Most TCR sequences were observed very rarely across donors, whereas some public TCRs were present in many individuals. A later analysis associated about 18,000 TCR beta sequences with specific HLA alleles at a false discovery rate of 0.05. Several of the top co-occurrence clusters appeared to be linked to parvovirus B19, influenza, CMV and Epstein-Barr virus, according to a later analysis. Compared with equally common non-associated chains, HLA-associated TCR beta chains in a later analysis were more clonally expanded and had lower generation probabilities. Some IMGT-functional V segments, including TRBV6-2 and TRBV6-3, could not be told apart with the 87-base-pair reads, so those segments were excluded. Broadly in line with IMGT annotations, most TCR beta V segments showed up in productive rearrangements about 90% or about 30% of the time in an earlier analysis of roughly 590 of the donors. Linkage disequilibrium might explain the correlated functional status among segregating V segments, but an unknown experimental factor could not be ruled out. An association between a missense DCLRE1C variant and V-gene and J-gene trimming of TCR beta chains was found in a later genetic analysis and replicated in an independent cohort. Assigning TCR associations to individual alleles was difficult when HLA alleles, especially DR and DQ, strongly co-occurred. This cohort had only TCR beta chains sequenced, and the lack of alpha or paired-chain data limited which features could be detected. Because counts were too low, around 17 rarely observed V segments, including chromosome 9 orphons, were left out of the earlier analysis of 587 of the donors. Presence/absence analyses assumed roughly uniform sequencing depth across donors, an assumption that may not hold.

The library was generated by the immunoSEQ multiplex PCR assay. For the multiplex PCR, a mixture combining 60 forward primers for TCR Vbeta segments and 13 reverse primers for TCR Jbeta segments was used. Amplification of the CDR3 region of rearranged TCR beta genes was performed with a multiplex PCR assay on genomic DNA. Amplified TCR beta libraries were sequenced as 87-base-pair reads on the Illumina HiSeq System. In the paper's pipeline: A later analysis tallied 70 million to 100 million unique TCR beta chains across the 666 repertoires, and some 10 million of those chains were shared by two or more donors. Raw reads were error-corrected and collapsed into unique sequences with a nearest-neighbor algorithm that merged closely related sequences to remove PCR and sequencing errors. V, D and J gene segments were assigned by aligning CDR3 sequences to IMGT reference sequences. For a sequence to be retained, a match of at least six nucleotides was required to both a V gene segment and a J gene segment. A rearrangement counted as productive if the CDR3 had no stop codons and remained in frame with V and J, and every other rearrangement counted as non-productive. CDR3 was defined by IMGT convention, running from the second conserved V-encoded cysteine to the conserved J-encoded phenylalanine. Sequences without an unambiguous match to a single V gene segment were excluded from the earlier analysis of approximately 560 of the donors. An earlier analysis of approximately 590 of the donors called V segments functional above 56.7% productive rearrangements and segregating when the between-donor standard deviation exceeded 5%. To diagnose cytomegalovirus status from the catalog of TCR beta chain sequences, a statistical classification framework was built. V and J gene assignment, in a later analysis, came from comparing TCR nucleotide sequences with IMGT/GENE-DB human TR gene sequences. Using the TCRdist pipeline, a later analysis assigned CDR3 sequences along with most-parsimonious VDJ recombination scenarios. In a later analysis, each TCR beta chain was defined by its CDR3 amino acid sequence together with its V-gene family, and reads lacking a unique V-gene family were excluded. In a later analysis, around 600 highly shared, low-generation-probability nucleotide sequences were removed to address suspected cross-contamination and a sequencing artifact. In a later analysis, a clonal expansion index for each public chain was calculated from normalized within-repertoire ranks of inferred template counts. A later analysis computed generation probabilities with a VDJ recombination model fitted to out-of-frame rearrangements, and checked the results against IGoR. In a later analysis, TCR-TCR, TCR-HLA and TCR-CMV co-occurrence was scored with hypergeometric tests, and a repertoire-size bias correction was applied to TCR pairs. False discovery rates were estimated in a later analysis by permuting HLA or CMV assignments 20 times. In a later analysis, co-occurring TCRs were grouped with DBSCAN, and TCRdist sequence similarity was added when clustering was performed within HLA-allele-positive subsets. Repertoires with fewer than 30,000 or more than 120,000 public chains, plus five repertoires with anomalous nucleotide sharing, were excluded from co-occurrence clustering. TCRdb obtained this table from immuneACCESS and retained in-frame rearrangements with V and J assigned. These tables miss some clones; where compared with another copy, unresolved V genes account for less than half of the shortfall, and the remainder is unexplained. V, J and clone size reflect that table, while D and trimming were determined from the DNA. Counted in this sample were about 89,000 clones; 75% to 90% of them appeared once. Of the sample, 6.5% to 9% is held by the ten largest clones.

The sequencing input was PBMCs. The chain joins TRBV28 to TRBJ2-1, and TRBD2 aligns with 15 junction nucleotides. This sequence originates from a man aged 35 to 55 in good health and CMV-seropositive. The sequence in DNA is TGTGCCAGCAGTTTAGGACTAGCGGGAGGGCCACATGAGCAGTTCTTC. It specifies CASSLGLAGGPHEQFF.